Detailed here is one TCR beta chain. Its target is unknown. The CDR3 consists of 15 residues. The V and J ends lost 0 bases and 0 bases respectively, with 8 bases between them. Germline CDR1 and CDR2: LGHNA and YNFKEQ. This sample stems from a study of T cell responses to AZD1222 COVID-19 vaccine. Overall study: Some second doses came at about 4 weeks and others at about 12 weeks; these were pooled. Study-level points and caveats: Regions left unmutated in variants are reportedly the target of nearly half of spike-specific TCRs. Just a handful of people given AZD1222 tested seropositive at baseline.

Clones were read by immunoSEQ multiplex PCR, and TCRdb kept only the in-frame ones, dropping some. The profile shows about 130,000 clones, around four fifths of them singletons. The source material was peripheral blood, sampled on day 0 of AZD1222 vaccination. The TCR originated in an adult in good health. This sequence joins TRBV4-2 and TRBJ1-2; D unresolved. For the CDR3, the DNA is TGTGCCAGCAGCCAAGAGAAGGGAGCTAACTATGGCTACACCTTC. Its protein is CASSQEKGANYGYTF.